These 7 T cell receptor beta chains share one sample of origin, sequenced in a study of T cells in Graves' hyperthyroidism and ophthalmopathy. RNA transcripts gave rise to amplified TCR beta CDR3 regions. The HTBI set primed first-round TCR CDR3 RT-PCR. Using its own MiXCR run on the multiplex PCR reads, TCRdb lists one record per CDR3 protein. The sample holds around 240,000 distinct CDR3 sequences; 16% are singletons and the top ten take around 28%. The sequencing sample was made of blood. These receptors were taken from a woman aged 18-29 years with Graves' ophthalmopathy.

This clonotype was detected many times. V is TRBV24-1 and J is TRBJ2-1, with 11 bases identical to TRBD2. This CDR3 comprises 16 residues. V lost 4 bases, J lost 9 bases, and 10 bases stayed unmatched. The germline CDR1 and CDR2 sequences are KGHDR and SFDVKD. The CDR3 nucleotides are TGTGCCACCAGTGACCGAACTAGCGGGAGAGGGAGTGAGCAGTTCTTC. Its protein product is CATSDRTSGRGSEQFF.

This clonotype was detected ten times or more. The chain has TRBV28 and TRBJ2-1; D not certain. The CDR3 loop spans 12 amino acids. V gave up 5 bases and J gave up 2 bases, with 4 bases separating them. The germline gives CDR1 MDHEN, CDR2 SYDVKM. CDR3 DNA: TGTGCCAGCAGTCTCCCCTACAATGAGCAGTTCTTC. This translates into CASSLPYNEQFF.

This clonotype came up many times. The chain carries TRBV19 and TRBJ1-1; D call uncertain. The CDR3 is 12 residues long. V was pared by 7 bases and J by 0 bases, with 6 bases between. The germline V gene encodes CDR1 LNHDA and CDR2 SQIVND (reference sequence). The chain's CDR3 is CASKRMNTEAFF. The DNA for the CDR3 is TGTGCCAGTAAGCGTATGAACACTGAAGCTTTCTTT.

Remarks on this clonotype: One junction end disagrees with the germline gene, perhaps due to a read error. The V and J genes are TRBV9 and TRBJ2-1, with 8 bases fitting TRBD2. This CDR3 has 16 residues. CDR1 is SGDLS, CDR2 YYNGEE, per germline. The CDR3 sequence: CANSATGGGGHNEQFF. The CDR3 DNA reads TGTGCCAACAGCGCCACGGGGGGGGGCGGCCACAATGAGCAGTTCTTC. Drawing the rest from reference TRBV9 and TRBJ2-1, the complete variable domain is DSGVTQTPKHLITATGQRVTLRCSPRSGDLSVYWYQQSLDQGLQFLIQYYNGEERAKGNILERFSAQQFPDLHSELNLSSLELGDSALYFCANSATGGGGHNEQFFGPGTRLTVL.

The V call is TRBV5-1, the J call TRBJ2-2, with 8 bases that match TRBD1. In germline, CDR1 is SGHRS, CDR2 YFSETQ. Trimming cost V 4 bases and J 1 base; bases outside gene matches: 6. The CDR3 covers 16 residues. CDR3 sequence: CASSPHGQGNTGELFF. CDR3 coding DNA: TGCGCCAGCAGCCCTCATGGACAGGGGAACACCGGGGAGCTGTTTTTT.

The V call is TRBV9, the J call TRBJ2-3; D unclear. V was pared by 3 bases and J by 2 bases, with 4 bases between. Germline V CDR1 and CDR2: SGDLS, YYNGEE. This CDR3 is 12 amino acids long. CDR3 amino acids: CASSANTDTQYF. CDR3 DNA sequence: TGTGCCAGCAGCGCTAACACAGATACGCAGTATTTT.

This clonotype was detected many times. This chain joins TRBV7-9 and TRBJ2-3, with 9 positions matching TRBD2. V gave up 6 bases and J gave up 2 bases; unmatched junction bases: 6. The germline CDR1 and CDR2 sequences are SEHNR and FQNEAQ (reference sequence). The CDR3 runs to 15 residues. The DNA of the CDR3 is TGTGCCAGCAGGCCCGGGACTAGCCTCACAGATACGCAGTATTTT. Residues: CASRPGTSLTDTQYF.